A selection of T cell receptor beta chains follows, all from one sample in a study of T cells in Graves' hyperthyroidism and ophthalmopathy. TCRdb processed the multiplex PCR reads anew with MiXCR; each CDR3 protein has one entry. Altogether about 560,000 distinct CDR3 sequences are present, 15% to 18% being singletons, with the ten largest covering around 7.8%. Input material: blood. Receptors were obtained from a woman aged 30 to 39 with Graves' hyperthyroidism. Each CDR3 is given with its conserved first and last residue. The D gene is left open where the match is weak. Not all rows give a size; the values are once, few, many and, for expanded clones, a class.

TRBV11-2	TRBJ2-3	.	many	CASSPTWGDTDTQYF	TGTGCCAGCAGCCCAACTTGGGGGGACACAGATACGCAGTATTTT
TRBV7-2	TRBJ1-1	.	many	CASSLPGTTEAFF	TGTGCCAGCAGCTTGCCAGGTACCACTGAAGCTTTCTTT
TRBV27	TRBJ1-2	.	few	CASSPDTGTLYGYTF	TGTGCCAGCAGTCCAGACACCGGGACCCTCTATGGCTACACCTTC
TRBV12-3/TRBV12-4	TRBJ1-5	.	.	CASSNRWVGGGNQPQHF	TGTGCCAGCAGTAATAGGTGGGTAGGCGGTGGCAATCAGCCCCAGCATTTT
TRBV15	TRBJ2-7	TRBD2	.	CATSREVGGLAAEQYF	TGTGCCACCAGCAGAGAGGTCGGCGGTCTAGCGGCCGAGCAGTACTTC
TRBV18	TRBJ2-7	.	many	CASSPPEGLGAEQYF	TGTGCCAGCTCACCACCGGAGGGCTTGGGAGCCGAGCAGTACTTC
TRBV6-5	TRBJ2-6	.	.	CASSYLGAGANVLTF	TGTGCCAGCAGTTACTTGGGTGCCGGGGCCAACGTCCTGACTTTC
TRBV27	TRBJ2-1	TRBD1	many	CASRTQGANYNEQFF	TGTGCCAGCAGAACACAGGGGGCTAATTACAATGAGCAGTTCTTC
TRBV7-9	TRBJ2-7	.	many	CASSAPRGPYEQYF	TGTGCCAGCAGCGCCCCTCGGGGCCCCTACGAGCAGTACTTC
TRBV7-2	TRBJ2-5	.	.	CASSPRMSVETQYF	TGTGCCAGCAGCCCCCGGATGAGTGTGGAGACCCAGTACTTC
TRBV6-1	TRBJ2-7	TRBD2	.	CASSQSGLAVAYEQYF	TGTGCCAGCAGTCAATCGGGACTAGCGGTAGCCTACGAGCAGTACTTC
TRBV7-2	TRBJ2-3	TRBD1	many	CASSRGTGGITDTQYF	TGTGCCAGCAGCAGAGGGACAGGGGGCATAACAGATACGCAGTATTTT
TRBV19	TRBJ2-1	.	.	CASRQQGSSYNEQFF	TGTGCCAGTAGGCAACAGGGAAGCTCCTACAATGAGCAGTTCTTC
TRBV20-1	TRBJ1-6	.	many	CSARDPPGQSGPYNSPLHF	TGCAGTGCTAGAGATCCGCCAGGGCAGTCCGGCCCCTATAATTCACCCCTCCACTTT
TRBV4-3	TRBJ1-4	.	many	CASSLWRGANEKLFF	TGCGCCAGCAGCCTCTGGAGGGGTGCTAATGAAAAACTGTTTTTT
TRBV10-3	TRBJ1-6	.	few	CAISESTGSNSPLHF	TGTGCCATCAGTGAGTCCACGGGGAGCAATTCACCCCTCCACTTT
TRBV19	TRBJ2-1	TRBD2	few	CASSIGLAGGGYEQFF	TGTGCCAGTAGTATAGGGTTAGCGGGAGGGGGCTATGAGCAGTTCTTC
TRBV29-1	TRBJ2-1	TRBD1	.	CSVTGTGVGNEQFF	TGCAGCGTGACCGGGACAGGGGTTGGCAATGAGCAGTTCTTC
TRBV7-6	TRBJ2-2	.	few	CASSPSGGSLWTGELFF	TGTGCCAGCAGCCCGTCAGGGGGGTCTTTATGGACCGGGGAGCTGTTTTTT
TRBV7-6	TRBJ2-1	.	.	CASSLRRGPTIEQFF	TGTGCCAGCAGCTTACGCAGGGGCCCAACTATCGAGCAGTTCTTC
TRBV3-1	TRBJ2-6	.	few	CASSQRGIFSGANVLTF	TGTGCCAGCAGCCAGAGGGGCATCTTCTCTGGGGCCAACGTCCTGACTTTC
TRBV20-1	TRBJ2-5	.	few	CSANPLLRALEETQYF	TGCAGTGCTAATCCCCTTTTGCGGGCACTCGAAGAGACCCAGTACTTC
TRBV5-1	TRBJ2-2	TRBD1	.	CASSSNTDRPGAGELFF	TGCGCCAGCAGCTCGAATACGGACAGGCCTGGGGCCGGGGAGCTGTTTTTT
TRBV11-3	TRBJ1-4	.	many	CASSAGGRKGEKLFF	TGTGCCAGCAGCGCAGGTGGAAGAAAAGGGGAAAAACTGTTTTTT
TRBV7-3	TRBJ2-7	.	few	CASSHLRGGRVGEQYF	TGTGCCAGCAGCCACCTAAGGGGGGGCAGGGTGGGCGAGCAGTACTTC
TRBV7-2	TRBJ2-1	TRBD2	many	CASSTGLGSYNEQFF	TGTGCCAGCAGCACGGGACTAGGGTCCTACAATGAGCAGTTCTTC
TRBV5-5	TRBJ2-1	TRBD2	many	CASTLTIGRAPNNEQFF	TGTGCCAGCACCCTGACGATCGGGAGGGCCCCCAACAATGAGCAGTTCTTC
TRBV2	TRBJ1-1	.	few	CASRGGPQAFF	TGTGCCAGCAGGGGAGGGCCGCAAGCTTTCTTT
TRBV7-2	TRBJ2-7	.	.	CASSLRVGGVYEQYF	TGTGCCAGCAGCTTACGCGTGGGGGGCGTCTACGAGCAGTACTTC
TRBV14	TRBJ2-3	TRBD1	few	CASSQDLGGSRLQYF	TGTGCCAGCAGCCAAGATTTAGGGGGCAGCAGACTGCAGTATTTT
TRBV3-1	TRBJ1-5	.	many	CASSQDSTSNQPQHF	TGTGCCAGCAGCCAAGATAGCACGAGCAATCAGCCCCAGCATTTT
TRBV19	TRBJ1-1	.	.	CASTPGGGNTEAFF	TGTGCCAGTACTCCCGGAGGGGGGAATACTGAAGCTTTCTTT
TRBV20-1	TRBJ2-1	TRBD2	.	CSARERGLINEQFF	TGCAGTGCTCGTGAGCGGGGCCTTATCAATGAGCAGTTCTTC
TRBV3-1	TRBJ2-1	.	many	CASSQVHRDPNNEQFF	TGTGCCAGCAGCCAAGTCCACAGGGATCCGAACAATGAGCAGTTCTTC
TRBV11-2	TRBJ2-3	.	many	CASSLEALEDTQYF	TGTGCCAGCAGCTTAGAGGCCCTGGAAGATACGCAGTATTTT
TRBV12-3/TRBV12-4	TRBJ2-2	.	.	CASSPVRGGELFF	TGTGCCAGCAGCCCCGTGAGGGGCGGGGAGCTGTTTTTT
TRBV30	TRBJ1-4	.	many	CAWSSWEKLFF	TGTGCCTGGAGTTCGTGGGAAAAACTGTTTTTT
TRBV6-2/TRBV6-3	TRBJ1-1	.	.	CASSYGRGVTEAFF	TGTGCCAGCAGTTACGGCCGAGGGGTCACTGAAGCTTTCTTT
TRBV5-1	TRBJ2-3	TRBD2	few	CASSHPVMTSGSSAQYF	TGCGCCAGCAGCCACCCCGTTATGACTAGCGGGAGTTCCGCGCAGTATTTT
TRBV2	TRBJ1-1	.	many	CARLPHGQGGTEAFF	TGTGCCAGACTCCCGCACGGGCAGGGAGGGACTGAAGCTTTCTTT
TRBV5-1	TRBJ2-3	TRBD1	many	CASSLARDRNTDTQYF	TGCGCCAGCAGCTTGGCCCGGGACAGGAACACAGATACGCAGTATTTT